Shown below are 10 T cell receptor beta chains from a single sample sequenced in a study of cytomegalovirus exposure and HLA in healthy donors. The PCR was carried out with 60 Vbeta primers and 13 Jbeta primers. TCRdb's copy holds only in-frame clones and misses some; the assay was immunoSEQ multiplex PCR. The profile covers about 130,000 clones, with approximately 84% appearing a single time and approximately 2.8% taken by the ten largest. The sequenced material came from PBMCs. The receptors were gathered from a boy younger than 10 in good health and CMV-seronegative.

CDR3 amino acids: CASSVTSGITGELFF. The CDR3 DNA reads as TGTGCCAGCAGCGTAACTAGCGGAATCACCGGGGAGCTGTTTTTT. This chain links TRBV9 with TRBJ2-2; 8 bases align to TRBD2. CDR1 SGDLS and CDR2 YYNGEE come from the germline V gene. This CDR3 region has 15 residues. V shed 1 base and J 4 bases; nucleotides not matched to a gene: 3.

The chain links TRBV5-1 to TRBJ2-7, with 8 bases identical to TRBD2. The CDR3 loop spans 13 amino acids. Germline CDR1 SGHRS, CDR2 YFSETQ. V trimming: 1 base; J trimming: 3 bases; junction bases outside the gene matches: 0. CDR3 residues: CASSLREGYEQYV. As DNA, the CDR3 is TGCGCCAGCAGCTTGCGGGAGGGCTACGAGCAGTACGTC.

The chain has TRBV5-6 and TRBJ1-1, with D unresolved. Germline V CDR1 and CDR2: SGHDT, YYEEEE. The CDR3 totals 12 residues. V lost 2 bases and J 8 bases, leaving 10 bases between the germline ends. DNA for the CDR3: TGTGCCAGCAGCTTTGTGACTGGGGAAGCTTTCTTT. It yields the protein CASSFVTGEAFF.

The CDR3 DNA reads TGTGCCAGCAGTGACCAGGGGCCTGGGGCCAACGTCCTGACTTTC. Translating it yields CASSDQGPGANVLTF. The J gene is TRBJ2-6, the V gene TRBV6-4, with TRBD1 as a possible D gene (6 bases). From germline, CDR1 is MRHNA and CDR2 SNTAGT. This CDR3 spans 15 amino acids. V gave up 2 bases and J gave up 2 bases, with 7 bases separating them.

J is TRBJ1-1 and V is TRBV7-3, with a tentative D call TRBD1 (6 bases). Germline V gene lookup returns CDR1 SGHTA and CDR2 FQGTGA. This CDR3 contains 13 residues. Trimming stripped 5 bases from V and 1 base from J, with 8 bases between. The CDR3 coding sequence is TGTGCCAGCAGCATGGACAGGAACACTGAAGCTTTCTTT. Its protein is CASSMDRNTEAFF.

The chain uses TRBV5-5 and TRBJ2-5; 13 bases are a match to TRBD2. CDR1 and CDR2 (germline): SGHKS, YYEKEE (reference sequence). The CDR3 loop spans 15 amino acids. J lost 4 bases, V lost 4 bases, and 4 bases had no gene match. The CDR3 protein is CASSGLAGDTETQYF. For the CDR3, the DNA is TGTGCCAGCAGCGGACTAGCGGGAGACACAGAGACCCAGTACTTC.

The V gene is TRBV4-1, the J gene TRBJ2-7; no definite D call. CDR1 and CDR2 from the germline V gene are MGHRA and YSYEKL. Trimming took off 1 base at V and 6 bases at J, with 13 bases between the two ends. The CDR3 covers 14 residues. The CDR3 sequence is CASSQVGRGFEQYF. The CDR3 nucleotides are TGCGCCAGCAGCCAAGTCGGCCGAGGTTTCGAGCAGTACTTC.

V is TRBV6-6 and J is TRBJ2-1; D is possibly TRBD1 (6 bases). The V gene's germline CDR1 is MNHNY and CDR2 SVGAGI (reference sequence). This CDR3 region has 15 residues. Trimming took 7 bases from V and 2 from J, leaving 15 bases between them. The CDR3: CASTSGTSPYNEQFF. As DNA, the CDR3 is TGTGCCAGCACCTCCGGGACATCCCCCTACAATGAGCAGTTCTTC.

V usage is TRBV27 and J usage is TRBJ1-1, with D unclear. Trimming cost V 6 bases and J 1 base, with 9 bases left between them. This CDR3 is 13 amino acids long. Germline lookup yields CDR1 MNHEY and CDR2 SMNVEV (reference sequence). CDR3 region: CASSTEWNTEAFF. CDR3 nucleotide sequence: TGTGCCAGCAGCACCGAGTGGAACACTGAAGCTTTCTTT.

This rearrangement joins TRBV30 to TRBJ2-2; weak D call: TRBD1 (6 bases). The CDR3 loop spans 15 amino acids. Germline CDR1 is GTSNPN and CDR2 is SVGIG (reference sequence). The germline V and J ends were trimmed by 1 base and 3 bases, with 12 bases remaining between them. CDR3 nucleotides: TGTGCCTGGAGTGCCCAGGGGAGTCACACCGGGGAGCTGTTTTTT. Protein product: CAWSAQGSHTGELFF.